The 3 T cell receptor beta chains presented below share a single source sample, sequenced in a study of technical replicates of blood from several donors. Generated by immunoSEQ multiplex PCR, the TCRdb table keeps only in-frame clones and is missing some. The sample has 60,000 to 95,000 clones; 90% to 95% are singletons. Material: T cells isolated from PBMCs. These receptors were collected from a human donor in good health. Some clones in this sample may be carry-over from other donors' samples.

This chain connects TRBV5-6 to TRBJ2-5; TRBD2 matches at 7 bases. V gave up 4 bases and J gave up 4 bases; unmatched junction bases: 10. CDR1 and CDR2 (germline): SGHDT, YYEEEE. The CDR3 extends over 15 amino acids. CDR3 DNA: TGTGCCAGCAGCCCTAGCCCACTAGCGATAGAGACCCAGTACTTC. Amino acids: CASSPSPLAIETQYF.

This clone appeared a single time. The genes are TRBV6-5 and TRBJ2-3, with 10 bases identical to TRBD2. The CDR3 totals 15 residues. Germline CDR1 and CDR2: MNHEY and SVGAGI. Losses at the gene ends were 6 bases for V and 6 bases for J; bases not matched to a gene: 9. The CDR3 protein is CASSPSGGAGDTQYF. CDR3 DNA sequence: TGTGCCAGCAGCCCGAGCGGGGGGGCTGGGGATACGCAGTATTTT.

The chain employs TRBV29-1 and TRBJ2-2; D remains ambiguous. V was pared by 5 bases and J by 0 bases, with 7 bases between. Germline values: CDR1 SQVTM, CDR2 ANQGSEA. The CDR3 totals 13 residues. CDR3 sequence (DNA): TGCAGCGTTCTAGGTCCGAACACCGGGGAGCTGTTTTTT. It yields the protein CSVLGPNTGELFF.